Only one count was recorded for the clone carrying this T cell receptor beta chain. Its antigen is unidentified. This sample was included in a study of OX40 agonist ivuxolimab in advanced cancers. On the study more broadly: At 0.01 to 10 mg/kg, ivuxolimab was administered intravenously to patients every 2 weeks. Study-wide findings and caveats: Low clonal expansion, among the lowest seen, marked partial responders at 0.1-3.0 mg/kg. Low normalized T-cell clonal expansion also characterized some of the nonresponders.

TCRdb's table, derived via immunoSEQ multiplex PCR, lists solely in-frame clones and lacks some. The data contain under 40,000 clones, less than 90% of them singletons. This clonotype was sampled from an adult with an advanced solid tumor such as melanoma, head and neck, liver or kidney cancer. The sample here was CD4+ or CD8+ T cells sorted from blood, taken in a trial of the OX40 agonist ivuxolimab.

This CDR3 is CATSRDRGSGGNTIYF. The CDR3 DNA follows: TGTGCCACCAGCAGGGACAGGGGATCGGGAGGAAACACCATATATTTT. The chain is built from TRBV15 and TRBJ1-3; the match to TRBD1 covers 9 bases. J was trimmed by 4 bases and V by 3 bases; bases with no gene match: 7. The CDR3 is 16 amino acids. CDR1 is LNHNV, CDR2 YYDKDF, per germline (reference sequence). The complete variable domain, with remaining parts taken from reference TRBV15 and TRBJ1-3, reads DAMVIQNPRYQVTQFGKPVTLSCSQTLNHNVMYWYQQKSSQAPKLLFHYYDKDFNNEADTPDNFQSRRPNTSFCFLDIRSPGLGDTAMYLCATSRDRGSGGNTIYFGEGSWLTVV.